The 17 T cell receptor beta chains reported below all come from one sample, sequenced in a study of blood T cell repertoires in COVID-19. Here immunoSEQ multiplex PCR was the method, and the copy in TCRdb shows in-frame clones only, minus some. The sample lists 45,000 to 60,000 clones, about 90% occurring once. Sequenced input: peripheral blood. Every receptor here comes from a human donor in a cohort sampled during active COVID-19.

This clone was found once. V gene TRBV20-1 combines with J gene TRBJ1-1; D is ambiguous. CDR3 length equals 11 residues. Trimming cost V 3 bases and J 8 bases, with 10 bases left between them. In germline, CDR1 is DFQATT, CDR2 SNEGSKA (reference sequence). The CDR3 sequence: CSASLGREAFF. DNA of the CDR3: TGCAGTGCTAGTTTGGGCAGGGAAGCTTTCTTT.

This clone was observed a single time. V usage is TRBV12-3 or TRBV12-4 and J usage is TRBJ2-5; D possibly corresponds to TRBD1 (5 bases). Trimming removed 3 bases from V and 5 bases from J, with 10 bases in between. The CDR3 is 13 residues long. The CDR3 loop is CASSFDSRETQYF. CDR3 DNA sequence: TGTGCCAGCAGTTTCGACAGCCGGGAGACCCAGTACTTC.

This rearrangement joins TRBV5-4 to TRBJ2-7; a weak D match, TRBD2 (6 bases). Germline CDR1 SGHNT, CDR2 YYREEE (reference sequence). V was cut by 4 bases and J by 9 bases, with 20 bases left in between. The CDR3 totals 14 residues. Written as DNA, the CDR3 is TGTGCCAGCAGCGGCGATGATACGGGGGTCACGCAGTACTTC. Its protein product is CASSGDDTGVTQYF.

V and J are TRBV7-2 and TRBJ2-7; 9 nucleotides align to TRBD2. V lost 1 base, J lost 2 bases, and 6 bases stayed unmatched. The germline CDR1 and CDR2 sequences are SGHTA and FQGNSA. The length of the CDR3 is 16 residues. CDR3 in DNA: TGTGCCAGCAGCTTAGGCCTCTCTAGCGGGGCCTACGAGCAGTACTTC. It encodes CASSLGLSSGAYEQYF.

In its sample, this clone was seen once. The CDR3 DNA is TGTGCCAGTAGTTTAAACCGGGACAGCTCTGGCTACACCTTC. Encoded protein: CASSLNRDSSGYTF. The genes are TRBV19 and TRBJ1-2; 7 nucleotides line up with TRBD1. V lost 5 bases, J lost 7 bases, and 10 bases stayed unmatched. The CDR3 runs to 14 residues. The germline V gene encodes CDR1 LNHDA and CDR2 SQIVND (reference sequence).

CDR3 in amino acids: CASSKPMRYPQFF. CDR3 DNA sequence: TGTGCCAGCAGTAAACCGATGCGGTATCCCCAGTTCTTC. The chain has TRBV6-2 or TRBV6-3 and TRBJ2-1; unclear D gene. Germline-derived CDR1 and CDR2 are MNHEY and SVGEGT. V gave up 5 bases and J gave up 13 bases, with 18 bases separating them. The CDR3 totals 13 residues.

The CDR3 is CSARGGYEQYF. The CDR3 bases are TGCAGTGCTAGAGGAGGCTACGAGCAGTACTTC. This rearrangement joins TRBV20-1 to TRBJ2-7; D remains unclear. V dropped 1 base and J dropped 3 bases, with 4 bases sitting between them. The CDR3 is made up of 11 amino acids. Germline lookup yields CDR1 DFQATT and CDR2 SNEGSKA (reference sequence).

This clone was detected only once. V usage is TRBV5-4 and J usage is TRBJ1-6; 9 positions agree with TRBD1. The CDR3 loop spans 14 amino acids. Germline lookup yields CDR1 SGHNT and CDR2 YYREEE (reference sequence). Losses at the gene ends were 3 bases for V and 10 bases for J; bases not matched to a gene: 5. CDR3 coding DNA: TGTGCCAGCAGCTCTGGGACAGGGCGATCACCCCTCCACTTT. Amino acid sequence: CASSSGTGRSPLHF.

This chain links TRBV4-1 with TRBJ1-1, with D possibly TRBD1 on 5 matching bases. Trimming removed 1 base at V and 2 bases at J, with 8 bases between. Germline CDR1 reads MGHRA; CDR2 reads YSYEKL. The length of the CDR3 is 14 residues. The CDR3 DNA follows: TGCGCCAGCAGCCAAGGGACACTCAACACTGAAGCTTTCTTT. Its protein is CASSQGTLNTEAFF.

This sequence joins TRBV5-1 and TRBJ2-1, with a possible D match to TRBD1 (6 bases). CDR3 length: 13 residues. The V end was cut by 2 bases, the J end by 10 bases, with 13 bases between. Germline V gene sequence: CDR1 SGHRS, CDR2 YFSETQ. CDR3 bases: TGCGCCAGCAGCTTTACAGGGATGGGGGAGCAGTTCTTC. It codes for CASSFTGMGEQFF. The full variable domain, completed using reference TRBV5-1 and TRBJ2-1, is KAGVTQTPRYLIKTRGQQVTLSCSPISGHRSVSWYQQTPGQGLQFLFEYFSETQRNKGNFPGRFSGRQFSNSRSEMNVSTLELGDSALYLCASSFTGMGEQFFGPGTRLTVL.

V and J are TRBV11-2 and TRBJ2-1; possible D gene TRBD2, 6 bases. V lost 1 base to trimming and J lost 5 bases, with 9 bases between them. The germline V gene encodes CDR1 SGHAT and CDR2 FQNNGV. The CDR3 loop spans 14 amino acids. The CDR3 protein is CASSLVWGDNEQFF. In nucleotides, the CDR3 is TGTGCCAGCAGCTTAGTTTGGGGGGACAATGAGCAGTTCTTC.

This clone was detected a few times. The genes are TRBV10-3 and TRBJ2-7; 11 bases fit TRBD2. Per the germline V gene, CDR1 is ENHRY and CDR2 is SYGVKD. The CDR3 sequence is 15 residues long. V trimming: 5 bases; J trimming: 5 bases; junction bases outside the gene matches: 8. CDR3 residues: CAISKLAGDYNEQYF. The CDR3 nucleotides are TGTGCCATCAGTAAACTAGCGGGAGATTATAACGAGCAGTACTTC.

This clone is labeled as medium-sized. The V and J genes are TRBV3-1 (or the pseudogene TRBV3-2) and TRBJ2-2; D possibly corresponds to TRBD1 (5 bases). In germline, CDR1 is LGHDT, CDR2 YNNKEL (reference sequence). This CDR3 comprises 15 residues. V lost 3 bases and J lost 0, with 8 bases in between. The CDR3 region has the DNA TGTGCCAGCAGCCACACAGGAGCGAACACCGGGGAGCTGTTTTTT. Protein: CASSHTGANTGELFF.

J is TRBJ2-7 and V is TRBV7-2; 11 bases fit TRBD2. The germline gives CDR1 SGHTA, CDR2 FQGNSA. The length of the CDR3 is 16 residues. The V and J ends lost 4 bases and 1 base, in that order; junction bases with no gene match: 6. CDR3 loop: CASSYNSGRASYEQYF. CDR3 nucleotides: TGTGCCAGCAGCTACAATAGCGGGAGGGCGTCCTACGAGCAGTACTTC.

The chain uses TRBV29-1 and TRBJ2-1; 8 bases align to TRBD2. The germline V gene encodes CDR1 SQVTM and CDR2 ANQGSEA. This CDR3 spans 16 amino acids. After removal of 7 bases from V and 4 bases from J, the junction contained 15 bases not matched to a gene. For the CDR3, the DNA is TGCAGCGGAGAAAGCGGGGGTGGGGAGGGTTACAATGAGCAGTTCTTC. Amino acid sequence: CSGESGGGEGYNEQFF.

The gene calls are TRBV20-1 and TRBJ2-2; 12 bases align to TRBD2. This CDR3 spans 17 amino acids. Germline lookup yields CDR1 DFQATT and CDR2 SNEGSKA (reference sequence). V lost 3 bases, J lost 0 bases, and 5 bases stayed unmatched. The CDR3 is CSASVASGRANTGELFF. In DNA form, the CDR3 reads TGCAGTGCTAGTGTCGCTAGCGGGAGGGCGAACACCGGGGAGCTGTTTTTT.

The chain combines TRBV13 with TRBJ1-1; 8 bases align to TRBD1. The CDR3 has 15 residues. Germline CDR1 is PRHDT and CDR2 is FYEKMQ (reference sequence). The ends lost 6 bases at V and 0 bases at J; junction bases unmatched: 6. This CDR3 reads CASRGTGTLNTEAFF. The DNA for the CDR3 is TGTGCCAGCAGAGGGACAGGTACATTGAACACTGAAGCTTTCTTT.